The 9 T cell receptor beta chains reported below all come from one sample, sequenced in a study of T-cell memory formation after mild COVID-19. TCRdb re-called the 5' RACE reads through MiXCR, storing one row per CDR3 protein. The data hold roughly 310,000 distinct CDR3 sequences, with more than 15% observed a single time. Sequences were obtained from PBMCs or a T cell subset sorted from them (not recorded which). All receptors come from a man between 18 and 35 years old who had mild COVID-19 (a few samples of this study predate the infection). Cell type and time point are not known.

This clonotype was counted only a few times. CDR3 sequence reads: CASSLPPGTSGEEQYV. As DNA, the CDR3 is TGTGCCAGCTCACTCCCTCCCGGGACTAGCGGGGAAGAGCAGTACGTC. V usage is TRBV18 and J usage is TRBJ2-7, with 13 bases identical to TRBD2. Germline V gene lookup returns CDR1 KGHSH and CDR2 LQKENI. The V and J ends lost 4 bases and 7 bases, in that order; junction bases with no gene match: 10. The CDR3 runs to 16 residues.

This clonotype came up a few times. The V and J genes are TRBV6-2 or TRBV6-3 and TRBJ2-3; 9 positions match TRBD2. In germline, CDR1 is MNHEY, CDR2 SVGEGT. V lost 10 bases, J lost 2 bases, and 7 bases stayed unmatched. CDR3 size: 14 residues. CDR3 sequence reads: CATHSGRDTDTQYF. CDR3 sequence (DNA): TGTGCCACCCATAGCGGGAGAGACACAGATACGCAGTATTTT.

This chain joins TRBV11-2 and TRBJ2-7; 10 nucleotides align to TRBD2. V lost 1 base to trimming and J lost 4 bases; unmatched junction nucleotides: 4. The germline CDR1 and CDR2 sequences are SGHAT and FQNNGV. This CDR3 comprises 15 residues. CDR3 protein: CASSLAASGGYEQYV. CDR3 DNA sequence: TGTGCCAGCAGCTTAGCGGCTAGCGGGGGATACGAGCAGTACGTC.

The rearrangement links TRBV4-1 to TRBJ1-2, with 10 bases aligning to TRBD1. From germline, CDR1 is MGHRA and CDR2 YSYEKL. The J segment lost 9 bases and the V segment lost 0 bases, leaving 7 bases of the junction unmatched. The CDR3 has 15 residues. The CDR3 spells CASSQDPGQGISYTF. CDR3 DNA: TGCGCCAGCAGCCAAGATCCGGGACAGGGGATTAGCTACACCTTC.

This clonotype was recorded at least ten times. V and J are TRBV20-1 and TRBJ1-5; 7 bases map to TRBD1. The germline V gene encodes CDR1 DFQATT and CDR2 SNEGSKA (reference sequence). The V gene end was trimmed by 0 bases and the J gene end by 5 bases; junction bases not matched to a gene: 13. This CDR3 contains 17 residues. CDR3 region: CSARDPLNRGGHQPQHF. For the CDR3, the DNA is TGCAGTGCTAGAGATCCCCTCAACAGGGGCGGTCATCAGCCCCAGCATTTT.

The chain has TRBV5-1 and TRBJ2-7; 11 bases are a match to TRBD1. In germline, CDR1 is SGHRS, CDR2 YFSETQ. The V gene end was trimmed by 4 bases and the J gene end by 6 bases; junction bases not matched to a gene: 18. CDR3 length equals 18 residues. The CDR3 protein is CASSVPGTGGPLSGEQYF. The CDR3 nucleotides are TGCGCCAGCAGCGTCCCCGGGACAGGGGGTCCTCTAAGTGGCGAGCAGTACTTC.

CDR3 bases: TGCGCCAGCAGCCTGGCGAGGACGGCAGATACGCAGTATTTT. This translates into CASSLARTADTQYF. V is TRBV5-1 and J is TRBJ2-3; D uncertain. CDR1 SGHRS and CDR2 YFSETQ come from the germline V gene. V gave up 4 bases and J gave up 4 bases, with 13 bases separating them. The CDR3 is made up of 14 amino acids.

This chain connects TRBV6-5 to TRBJ1-5; the match to TRBD1 covers 7 bases. Germline-derived CDR1 and CDR2 are MNHEY and SVGAGI. The CDR3 extends over 13 amino acids. The V gene end was trimmed by 6 bases and the J gene end by 5 bases; junction bases not matched to a gene: 4. CDR3 protein: CASRQGEYQPQHF. The CDR3 bases are TGTGCCAGCAGGCAGGGGGAGTATCAGCCCCAGCATTTT.

This clonotype has just a few counts. V gene TRBV7-9 combines with J gene TRBJ2-3, with D possibly being TRBD2 (7 bases). V dropped 1 base and J dropped 2 bases, with 13 bases sitting between them. Germline values: CDR1 SEHNR, CDR2 FQNEAQ (reference sequence). The CDR3 is made up of 16 amino acids. The CDR3 DNA sequence: TGTGCCAGCAGCTTAGTTGGTCGGGGGGCCACAGATACGCAGTATTTT. Translated: CASSLVGRGATDTQYF.